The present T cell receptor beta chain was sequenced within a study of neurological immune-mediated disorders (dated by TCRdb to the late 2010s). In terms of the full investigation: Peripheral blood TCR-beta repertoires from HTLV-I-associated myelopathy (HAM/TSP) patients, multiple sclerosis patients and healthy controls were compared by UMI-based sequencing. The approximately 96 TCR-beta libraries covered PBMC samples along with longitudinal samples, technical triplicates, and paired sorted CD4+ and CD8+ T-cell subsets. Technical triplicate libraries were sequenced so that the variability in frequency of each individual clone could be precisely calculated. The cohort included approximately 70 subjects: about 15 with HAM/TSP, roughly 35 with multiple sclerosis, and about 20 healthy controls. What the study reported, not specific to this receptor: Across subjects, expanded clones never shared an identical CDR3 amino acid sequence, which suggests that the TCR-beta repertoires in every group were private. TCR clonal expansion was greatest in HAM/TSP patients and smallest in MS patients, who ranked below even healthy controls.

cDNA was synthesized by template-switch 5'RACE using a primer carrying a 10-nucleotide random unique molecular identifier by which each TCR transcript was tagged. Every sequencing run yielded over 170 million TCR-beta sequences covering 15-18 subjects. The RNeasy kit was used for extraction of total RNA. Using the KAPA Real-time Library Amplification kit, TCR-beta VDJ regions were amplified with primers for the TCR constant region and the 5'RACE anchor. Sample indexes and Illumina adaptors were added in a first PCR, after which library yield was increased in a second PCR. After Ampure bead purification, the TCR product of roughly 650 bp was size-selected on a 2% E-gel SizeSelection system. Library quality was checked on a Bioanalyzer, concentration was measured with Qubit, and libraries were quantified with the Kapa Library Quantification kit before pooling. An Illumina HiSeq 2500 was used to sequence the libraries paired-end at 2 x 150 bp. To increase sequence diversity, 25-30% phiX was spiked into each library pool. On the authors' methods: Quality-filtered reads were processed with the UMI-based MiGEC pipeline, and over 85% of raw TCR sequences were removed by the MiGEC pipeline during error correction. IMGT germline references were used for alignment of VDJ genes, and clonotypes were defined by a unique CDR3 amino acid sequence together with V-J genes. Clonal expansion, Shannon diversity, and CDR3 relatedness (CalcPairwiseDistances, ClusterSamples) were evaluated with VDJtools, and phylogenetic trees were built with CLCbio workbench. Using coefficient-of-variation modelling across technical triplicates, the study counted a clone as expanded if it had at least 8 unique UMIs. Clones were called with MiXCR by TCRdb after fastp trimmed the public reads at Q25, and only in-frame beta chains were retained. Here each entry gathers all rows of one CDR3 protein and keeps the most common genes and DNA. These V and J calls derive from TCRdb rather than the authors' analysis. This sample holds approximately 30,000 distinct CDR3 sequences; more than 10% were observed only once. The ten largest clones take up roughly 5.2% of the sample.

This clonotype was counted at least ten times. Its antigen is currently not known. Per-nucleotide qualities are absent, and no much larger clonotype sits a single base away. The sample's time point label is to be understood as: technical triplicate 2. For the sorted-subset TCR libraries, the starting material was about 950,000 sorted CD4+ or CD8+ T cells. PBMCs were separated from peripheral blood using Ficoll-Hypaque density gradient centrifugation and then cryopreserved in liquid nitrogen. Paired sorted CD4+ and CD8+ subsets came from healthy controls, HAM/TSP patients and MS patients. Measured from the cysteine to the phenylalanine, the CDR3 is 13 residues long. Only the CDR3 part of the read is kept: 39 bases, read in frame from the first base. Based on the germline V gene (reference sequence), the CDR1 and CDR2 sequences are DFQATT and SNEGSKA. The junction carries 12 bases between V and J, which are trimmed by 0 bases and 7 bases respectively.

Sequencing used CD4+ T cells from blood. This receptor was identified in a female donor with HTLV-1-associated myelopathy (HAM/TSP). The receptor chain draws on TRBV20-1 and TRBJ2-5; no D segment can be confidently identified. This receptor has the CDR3 CSARDLRIGTQYF. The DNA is TGCAGTGCTAGAGATCTCCGCATCGGGACCCAGTACTTC.